The clone carrying this T cell receptor beta chain came up a few times. What it binds is unknown. The sample is drawn from a study of blood T cells in healthy people across ages. Study in general: Through template switching, about one barcoded beta molecule was captured per two T cells, as measured in model experiments. Findings of the study overall: The unsorted PBMCs prevented any conclusive comparison of naive versus antigen-experienced cells.

Those donating, healthy Caucasian individuals from Russia, were aged about 6 to 100. Together with a sample-barcoded 5' primer, a J-beta primer mix was included in a second PCR lasting roughly 6 to 12 cycles. TCRdb re-called the 5' RACE reads through MiXCR, storing one row per CDR3 protein. The sample comprises about a million distinct CDR3 sequences, less than 45% of which are singletons, and about 12% rests with the top ten. Input material: blood. This TCR was recovered from a man between 18 and 29 years old in good health.

DNA for the CDR3: TGTGCCAGCTGCTATAACCCCAATGAGCAGTTCTTC. As protein: CASCYNPNEQFF. This chain uses TRBV2 with TRBJ2-1; no definite D call. V was shortened by 8 bases and J by 6 bases, with 11 bases between the two germline ends. From germline, CDR1 is SNHLY and CDR2 FYNNEI. This CDR3 spans 12 amino acids.